These T cell receptor beta chains were read from a single sample in a study of T cell responses to AZD1222 COVID-19 vaccine. The repertoire was sequenced with immunoSEQ multiplex PCR; TCRdb's copy has only in-frame clones and lacks some. The repertoire holds fewer than 120,000 clones, about 81% seen once, with roughly 4.5% in the top ten. Sequences were derived from peripheral blood, sampled on day 0 of AZD1222 vaccination. Source of these receptors: an adult in good health. The CDR3 runs from the conserved cysteine through the conserved F or W. Each record gives: V gene, D gene, J gene, clone size, CDR3 protein, CDR3 DNA. The D gene is left open where the match is weak. Size values are once, few and many counts, or a class for expanded clones, and some rows have none.

TRBV3-1/TRBV3-2	-	TRBJ2-3	-	CASSRSGDTQYF	TGTGCCAGCAGCCGAAGTGGAGATACGCAGTATTTT
TRBV27	-	TRBJ2-4	once	CASRGNRRGLLNIQYF	TGTGCCAGCAGGGGGAACAGGAGGGGTCTCTTAAACATTCAGTACTTC
TRBV29-1	TRBD1	TRBJ1-1	-	CSVETPRQGHEAFF	TGCAGCGTTGAGACACCGCGACAGGGGCATGAAGCTTTCTTT
TRBV7-2	-	TRBJ2-3	-	CASSLGGGYFTDTQYF	TGTGCCAGCAGCTTAGGCGGGGGCTACTTCACAGATACGCAGTATTTT
TRBV7-6	-	TRBJ2-3	once	CASSFASTDTQYF	TGTGCCAGCAGCTTTGCTAGCACAGATACGCAGTATTTT
TRBV4-3	-	TRBJ1-3	-	CASSRYRNSGNTIYF	TGCGCCAGCAGCCGCTACCGAAACTCTGGAAACACCATATATTTT
TRBV3-1/TRBV3-2	-	TRBJ2-5	once	CASSQASVGGQETQYF	TGTGCCAGCAGCCAAGCGTCGGTGGGCGGTCAAGAAACCCAGTACTTC
TRBV5-1	-	TRBJ1-1	-	CASSFDGNTEAFF	TGCGCCAGCAGCTTCGACGGGAACACTGAAGCTTTCTTT
TRBV5-1	TRBD1	TRBJ2-4	-	CASSLGTEENIQYF	TGCGCCAGCAGCTTAGGGACAGAGGAAAACATTCAGTACTTC
TRBV6-5	-	TRBJ1-5	-	CASREAGNQPQHF	TGTGCCAGCAGAGAGGCCGGCAATCAGCCCCAGCATTTT
TRBV28	TRBD1	TRBJ1-5	-	CASRPTGQGAGNQPQHF	TGTGCCAGCAGGCCAACGGGACAGGGGGCCGGCAATCAGCCCCAGCATTTT
TRBV6-5	-	TRBJ1-3	-	CASSKAGNTIYF	TGTGCCAGCAGTAAGGCGGGAAACACCATATATTTT
TRBV12-2	-	TRBJ1-1	-	CASRLGRDRGLHTEAFF	TGTGCAAGTCGCTTAGGAAGGGACAGGGGTTTACACACTGAAGCTTTCTTT
TRBV7-2	-	TRBJ2-1	-	CASTRPGLAQFF	TGTGCCAGCACACGCCCGGGACTTGCGCAGTTCTTC
TRBV30	-	TRBJ1-5	-	CAWSVKSNQPQHF	TGTGCCTGGAGTGTAAAGAGCAATCAGCCCCAGCATTTT
TRBV6-5	TRBD1	TRBJ1-2	few	CASSYSFLGGGGYTF	TGTGCCAGCAGTTACTCTTTTTTAGGGGGCGGCGGCTACACCTTC
TRBV9	TRBD1	TRBJ1-3	once	CASSVATGERDTIYF	TGTGCCAGCAGCGTAGCTACAGGGGAGAGGGACACCATATATTTT
TRBV2	-	TRBJ1-2	few	CASSVTRYGYTF	TGTGCCAGCAGTGTCACCCGGTATGGCTACACCTTC
TRBV19	-	TRBJ1-5	-	CASSNRDPPGQPQHF	TGTGCCAGTAGTAACCGGGACCCTCCTGGTCAGCCCCAGCATTTT
TRBV3-1/TRBV3-2	-	TRBJ1-1	-	CASRGGQFNTEAFF	TGTGCCAGCAGAGGTGGACAGTTTAACACTGAAGCTTTCTTT
TRBV6-5	-	TRBJ1-4	-	CASSYSWEKLFF	TGTGCCAGCAGTTACTCGTGGGAAAAACTGTTTTTT
TRBV5-1	TRBD2	TRBJ2-3	-	CASTPAGGISDTQYF	TGCGCCAGCACCCCAGCGGGGGGGATCTCAGATACGCAGTATTTT
TRBV7-2	TRBD1	TRBJ1-2	-	CASSLSGTGFGYTF	TGTGCCAGCAGCCTTTCCGGGACAGGATTTGGCTACACCTTC
TRBV29-1	-	TRBJ1-1	-	CSVDDRPNTEAFF	TGCAGCGTTGACGACAGACCGAACACTGAAGCTTTCTTT
TRBV30	-	TRBJ1-6	-	CAWSVSGESGYSNSPLHF	TGTGCCTGGAGTGTGTCAGGAGAGTCCGGATATTCGAATTCACCCCTCCACTTT
TRBV5-1	TRBD1	TRBJ1-3	once	CASSLVVQGAGNTIYF	TGCGCCAGCAGCTTGGTCGTTCAGGGGGCTGGAAACACCATATATTTT
TRBV18	-	TRBJ1-6	-	CASSPTGRSYNSPLHF	TGTGCCAGCTCACCAACAGGGCGCTCCTATAATTCACCCCTCCACTTT
TRBV5-1	-	TRBJ1-2	-	CASSLGEANYGYTF	TGCGCCAGCAGCTTGGGGGAAGCTAACTATGGCTACACCTTC
TRBV3-1/TRBV3-2	-	TRBJ1-3	-	CASSLQGSGNTIYF	TGTGCCAGCAGCCTCCAAGGGTCTGGAAACACCATATATTTT
TRBV19	-	TRBJ1-4	-	CASSMGQVRAREKLFF	TGTGCCAGTAGTATGGGGCAGGTCCGGGCCCGGGAAAAACTGTTTTTT
TRBV28	-	TRBJ1-6	-	CASSLAQHNSPLHF	TGTGCCAGCAGTTTAGCACAGCATAATTCACCCCTCCACTTT
TRBV29-1	TRBD1	TRBJ1-1	-	CSVTGAGTEAFF	TGCAGCGTGACAGGGGCGGGCACTGAAGCTTTCTTT
TRBV6-2/TRBV6-3	TRBD2	TRBJ2-1	-	CASSSWTSGRGGNEQFF	TGTGCCAGCAGTTCCTGGACTAGCGGGAGAGGCGGGAATGAGCAGTTCTTC